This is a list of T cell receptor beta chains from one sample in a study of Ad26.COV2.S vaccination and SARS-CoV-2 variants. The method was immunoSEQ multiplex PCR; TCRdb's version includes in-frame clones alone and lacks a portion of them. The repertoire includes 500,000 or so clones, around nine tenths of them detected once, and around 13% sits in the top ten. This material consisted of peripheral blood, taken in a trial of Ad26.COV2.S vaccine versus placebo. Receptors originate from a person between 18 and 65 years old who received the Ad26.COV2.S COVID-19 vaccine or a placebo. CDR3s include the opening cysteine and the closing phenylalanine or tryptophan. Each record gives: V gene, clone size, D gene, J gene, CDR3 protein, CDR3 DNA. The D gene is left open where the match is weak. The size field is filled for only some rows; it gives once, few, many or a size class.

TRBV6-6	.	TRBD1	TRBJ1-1	CASSPRNRGGGNTEAFF	TGTGCCAGCAGTCCTCGGAACAGGGGAGGGGGGAACACTGAAGCTTTCTTT
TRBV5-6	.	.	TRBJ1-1	CASSPLGLMNTEAFF	TGTGCCAGCAGCCCCCTGGGCCTCATGAACACTGAAGCTTTCTTT
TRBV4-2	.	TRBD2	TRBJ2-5	CASSQEPGLAGETQYF	TGTGCCAGCAGCCAGGAACCGGGACTAGCGGGAGAGACCCAGTACTTC
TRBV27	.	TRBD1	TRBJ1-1	CASMAGGGTEAFF	TGTGCCAGCATGGCAGGGGGCGGCACTGAAGCTTTCTTT
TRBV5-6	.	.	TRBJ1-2	CASSLGPGWSYGYTF	TGTGCCAGCAGCTTGGGACCCGGATGGAGCTATGGCTACACCTTC
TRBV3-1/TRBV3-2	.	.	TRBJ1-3	CASSQASGTTGNTIYF	TGTGCCAGCAGCCAAGCGTCCGGGACCACTGGAAACACCATATATTTT
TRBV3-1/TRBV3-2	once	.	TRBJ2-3	CASSRDYQITDTQYF	TGTGCCAGCAGCCGCGACTACCAAATCACAGATACGCAGTATTTT
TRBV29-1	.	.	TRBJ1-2	CSVTGSNGYTF	TGCAGCGTGACAGGTTCCAATGGCTACACCTTC
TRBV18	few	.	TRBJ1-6	CASSRETRSLYNSPLHF	TGTGCCAGCTCTCGGGAGACCCGAAGCCTTTATAATTCACCCCTCCACTTT
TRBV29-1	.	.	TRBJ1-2	CSAGTGLGGTLGRGYTF	TGCAGCGCTGGGACGGGATTGGGGGGGACGTTGGGTCGTGGCTACACCTTC
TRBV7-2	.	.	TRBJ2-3	CASSFQGRGLNTQYF	TGTGCCAGCAGCTTCCAGGGTAGAGGGCTAAATACGCAGTATTTT
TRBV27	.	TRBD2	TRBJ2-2	CASSLVAGGNTGELFF	TGTGCCAGCAGTTTGGTGGCGGGAGGGAACACCGGGGAGCTGTTTTTT
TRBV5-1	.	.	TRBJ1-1	CASSLGMNTEAFF	TGCGCCAGCAGCTTGGGCATGAACACTGAAGCTTTCTTT
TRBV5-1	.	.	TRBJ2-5	CASSLTRMGETQYF	TGCGCCAGCAGCTTGACTAGGATGGGGGAGACCCAGTACTTC
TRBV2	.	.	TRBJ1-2	CASNRDLGGYTF	TGTGCCAGCAATCGGGACTTGGGTGGCTACACCTTC
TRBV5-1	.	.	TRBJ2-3	CASRPGLGATDTQYF	TGCGCCAGCAGACCCGGTTTGGGGGCCACAGATACGCAGTATTTT
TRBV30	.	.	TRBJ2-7	CAWTGSSYEQYF	TGTGCCTGGACAGGAAGCTCCTACGAGCAGTACTTC
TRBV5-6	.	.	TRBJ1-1	CASLSPGGANTEAFF	TGTGCCAGCTTGTCCCCCGGGGGAGCGAACACTGAAGCTTTCTTT
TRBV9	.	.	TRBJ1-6	CASSANADPPLHF	TGTGCCAGCAGCGCCAACGCGGACCCACCCCTCCACTTT
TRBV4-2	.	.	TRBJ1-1	CASSQETTGETEAFF	TGTGCCAGCAGCCAAGAGACAACCGGGGAAACTGAAGCTTTCTTT
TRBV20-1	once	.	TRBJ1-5	CSASRVGGNQPQHF	TGCAGTGCCAGTCGGGTTGGTGGCAATCAGCCCCAGCATTTT
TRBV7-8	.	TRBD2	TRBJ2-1	CASSLVGSGREEQFF	TGTGCCAGCAGCTTAGTAGGTAGCGGGAGGGAAGAGCAGTTCTTC
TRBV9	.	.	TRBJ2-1	CASSPEGRRPGNEQFF	TGTGCCAGCAGCCCAGAAGGGCGGCGACCCGGCAATGAGCAGTTCTTC
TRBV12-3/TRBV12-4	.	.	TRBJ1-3	CASSQTQGNTIYF	TGTGCCAGCAGTCAAACCCAGGGTAACACCATATATTTT
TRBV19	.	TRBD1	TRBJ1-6	CASSRGQNNSPLHF	TGTGCCAGTAGCAGGGGACAGAATAATTCACCCCTCCACTTT
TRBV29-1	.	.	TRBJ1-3	CSVVLRTAGNTIYF	TGCAGCGTTGTACTAAGGACAGCTGGAAACACCATATATTTT
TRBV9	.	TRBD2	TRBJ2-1	CASSVVAGVYNEQFF	TGTGCCAGCAGCGTAGTTGCGGGAGTCTACAATGAGCAGTTCTTC
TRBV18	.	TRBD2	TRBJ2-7	CASSPSGGFHEQYF	TGTGCCAGCTCACCCAGCGGGGGGTTCCACGAGCAGTACTTC
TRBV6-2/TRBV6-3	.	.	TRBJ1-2	CASSREVNYGYTF	TGTGCCAGCAGTAGGGAGGTAAACTATGGCTACACCTTC
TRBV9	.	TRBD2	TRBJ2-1	CASSGGRLAGNEQFF	TGTGCCAGCAGCGGGGGGAGGCTAGCGGGCAATGAGCAGTTCTTC
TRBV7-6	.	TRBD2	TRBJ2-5	CASSLAPTAGGKETQYF	TGTGCCAGCAGCTTAGCGCCAACGGCGGGAGGAAAAGAGACCCAGTACTTC
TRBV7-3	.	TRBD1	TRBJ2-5	CASSQKGAFETQYF	TGTGCCAGCAGCCAAAAGGGGGCCTTTGAGACCCAGTACTTC
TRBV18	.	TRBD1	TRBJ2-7	CASSPTRTGGSYEQYF	TGTGCCAGCTCACCTACTCGGACAGGGGGCTCCTACGAGCAGTACTTC
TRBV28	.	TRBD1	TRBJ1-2	CASRTGRGYGYTF	TGTGCCAGCAGGACAGGGAGAGGCTATGGCTACACCTTC
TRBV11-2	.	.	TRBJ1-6	CASSYSGQYSPLHF	TGTGCCAGCAGTTACTCCGGGCAGTATTCACCCCTCCACTTT
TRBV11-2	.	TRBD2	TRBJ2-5	CASSQGTSGNQETQYF	TGTGCCAGCAGCCAAGGGACTAGCGGAAACCAAGAGACCCAGTACTTC
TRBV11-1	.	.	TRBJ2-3	CASSPRPIPDTQYF	TGTGCCAGCAGCCCGCGACCAATCCCAGATACGCAGTATTTT
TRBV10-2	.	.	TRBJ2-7	CASQEAYEQYF	TGCGCCAGCCAGGAAGCCTACGAGCAGTACTTC
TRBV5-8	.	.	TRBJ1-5	CASSSPLGAQHF	TGTGCCAGCAGCTCCCCCCTTGGGGCCCAGCATTTT
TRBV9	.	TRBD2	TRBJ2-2	CASSFSGGTGELFF	TGTGCCAGCAGCTTTAGCGGGGGCACCGGGGAGCTGTTTTTT
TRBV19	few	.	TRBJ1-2	CASSMPGQIIYGYTF	TGTGCCAGTAGTATGCCGGGTCAGATTATCTATGGCTACACCTTC
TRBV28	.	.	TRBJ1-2	CASSPGGPNYGYTF	TGTGCCAGCAGTCCGGGGGGCCCTAACTATGGCTACACCTTC